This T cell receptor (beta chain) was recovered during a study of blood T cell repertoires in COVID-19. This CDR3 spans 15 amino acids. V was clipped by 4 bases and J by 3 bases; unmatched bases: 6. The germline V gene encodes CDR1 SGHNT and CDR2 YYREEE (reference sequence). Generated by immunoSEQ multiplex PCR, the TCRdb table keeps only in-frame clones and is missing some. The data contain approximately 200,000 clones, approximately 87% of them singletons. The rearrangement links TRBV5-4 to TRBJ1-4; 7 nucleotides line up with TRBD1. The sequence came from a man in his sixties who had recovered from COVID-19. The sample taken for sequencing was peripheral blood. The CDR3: CASSGATGSNEKLFF. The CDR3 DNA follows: TGTGCCAGCAGCGGAGCGACAGGGTCTAATGAAAAACTGTTTTTT.